This is a list of T cell receptor beta chains from one sample in a study of shared T cell receptors in the human thymus. Only in-frame clones appear in the TCRdb table, and some are missing; sequencing was by immunoSEQ multiplex PCR. Of around 730,000 clones in the sample, 70% to 90% were seen once. The same specimen was also included in a second study, on human thymus T cells.

Input material: thymocytes. The receptors stem from a girl in the first two years of life with a congenital heart defect. The CDR3 runs from the conserved cysteine through the conserved F or W. The order of the fields is J gene, V gene, D gene, clone size, CDR3 DNA, CDR3 protein. D genes are given only for firm matches. The listing skips clone size in some rows; elsewhere it reads once, few, many or a size class.

>TRBJ1-4|TRBV28|TRBD1|-
TGTGCCAGCAGTAAGACAGGGGTGTTTGAAAAACTGTTTTTT
CASSKTGVFEKLFF
>TRBJ1-2|TRBV5-1|-|-
TGCGCCAGCAGCGGGGGGTCCTATGGCTACACCTTC
CASSGGSYGYTF
>TRBJ2-5|TRBV2|TRBD1|-
TGTGCCAGCAGCTTACCCCCGGGACAGACGACGGAACCCCGACAAGAGACCCAGTACTTC
CASSLPPGQTTEPRQETQYF
>TRBJ1-5|TRBV5-1|-|-
TGCGCCAGCAGCTTCTCTGGGAGGAAAAATCAGCCCCAGCATTTT
CASSFSGRKNQPQHF
>TRBJ1-1|TRBV11-2|-|-
TGTGCCAGCAGCTTAGATAGAACTTTCTTT
CASSLDRTFF
>TRBJ2-7|TRBV11-2|-|-
TGTGCCAGCAGTTCGACTAGTGCCGAGCAGTACTTC
CASSSTSAEQYF
>TRBJ2-3|TRBV4-1|-|-
TGCGCCAGCAGCCAGCCCCCCGGGAAGAAGTGGGAAGATACGCAGTATTTT
CASSQPPGKKWEDTQYF
>TRBJ1-6|TRBV5-5|TRBD1|-
TGTGCCAGCAGCTCTGGACAGGGCCCTTCTAATTCCCCCCTCCACTTT
CASSSGQGPSNSPLHF
>TRBJ1-2|TRBV10-3|TRBD1|-
TGTGCCATCAGTGAAAGGACAGGGGCCGTCTCTGGCTATGGCTACACCTTC
CAISERTGAVSGYGYTF
>TRBJ2-3|TRBV4-3|TRBD1|-
TGCGCCAGCAGCCAGACTAAATCGGACAGGGCAGCAGATACGCAGTATTTT
CASSQTKSDRAADTQYF
>TRBJ1-3|TRBV11-3|-|-
TGTGCCAGCAGCTCCGCCCACCGGGCAGGGAACGGCTCTGGAAACACCATATATTTT
CASSSAHRAGNGSGNTIYF
>TRBJ1-1|TRBV5-1|-|few
TGCGCCAGCAGCTTGGAGTTAGGACAGCGGGAAGGAATGAACACTGAAGCTTTCTTT
CASSLELGQREGMNTEAFF
>TRBJ1-4|TRBV18|-|-
TGTGCCAGCTCACCGGGCCTCGGTGAAAAACTGTTTTTT
CASSPGLGEKLFF
>TRBJ1-2|TRBV9|TRBD1|-
TGTGCCAGCAGCGGAGGCTCGGGACAGGGGTATGGCTACACCTTC
CASSGGSGQGYGYTF
>TRBJ2-3|TRBV9|-|few
TGTGCCAGCAGCGTAGCTTCGTGGGGTGCGGAGGACACAGATACGCAGTATTTT
CASSVASWGAEDTDTQYF
>TRBJ2-1|TRBV6-4|-|-
TGTGCCAGCAGTTCCAATGGGGGGGCCAACAATGAGCAGTTCTTC
CASSSNGGANNEQFF
>TRBJ1-6|TRBV4-2|-|-
TGTGCCAGCAGCCAAGATATAAATGACGGGACAAACGTTTTTTGTGGTAATTCACCCCTCCACTTT
CASSQDINDGTNVFCGNSPLHF
>TRBJ1-1|TRBV7-3|TRBD1|-
TGTGCCAGCAGCTCGACAGGGGGCGACACTGAAGCTTTCTTT
CASSSTGGDTEAFF
>TRBJ1-2|TRBV5-1|-|once
TGCGCCAGCAGCTTGGTTCAGGGGTTCTCGCATGGCTACACCTTC
CASSLVQGFSHGYTF
>TRBJ2-5|TRBV14|TRBD1|-
TGTGCCAGCAGCCAAGGACAGGGGGGACAAGAGACCCAGTACTTC
CASSQGQGGQETQYF
>TRBJ1-2|TRBV7-9|-|-
TGTGCCAGCAGCTCGAATGTACAGGGCCCTTTGGATGGCTACACCTTC
CASSSNVQGPLDGYTF
>TRBJ2-1|TRBV4-1|TRBD2|-
TGCGCCAGCAGCCAAGGGGTCAAGCGGGGGACCTACAATGAGCAGTTCTTC
CASSQGVKRGTYNEQFF
>TRBJ2-3|TRBV5-5|TRBD1|-
TGTGCCAGCAGCTTAGGGGGCGCTGTAGATACGCAGTATTTT
CASSLGGAVDTQYF
>TRBJ1-2|TRBV5-5|-|-
TGTGCCAGCAGCTTGCGCGGGGGATGCTACACCTTC
CASSLRGGCYTF
>TRBJ1-4|TRBV6-5|-|-
TGTGCCAGCAGTTTACACCGCCCGGGGGGGAAACTGTTTTTT
CASSLHRPGGKLFF
>TRBJ1-2|TRBV5-1|TRBD1|-
TGCGCCAGCAGCTTCGGGACAGAGCACTATGGCTACACCTTC
CASSFGTEHYGYTF
>TRBJ1-1|TRBV2|-|-
TGTGCCAGCAGTCTCCAAAGGGGGAGTGAAGCTTTCTTT
CASSLQRGSEAFF
>TRBJ1-1|TRBV7-6|-|-
TGTGCCAGCAGCCACCGCCCGGGGTCGGAAGCTTTCTTT
CASSHRPGSEAFF
>TRBJ1-2|TRBV7-2|-|-
TGTGCCAGCAGCTTAGAGGGAGGGGTTCGGACAGTTAACTATGGCTACACCTTC
CASSLEGGVRTVNYGYTF
>TRBJ2-1|TRBV10-3|TRBD1|once
TGTGCCATCAGCAAAAACAGGGGGCGCGGTAATGAGCAGTTCTTC
CAISKNRGRGNEQFF
>TRBJ2-1|TRBV7-6|TRBD2|once
TGTGCCAGCAGCCCCCAAACAGCGGGGGTGAACAATGAGCAGTTCTTC
CASSPQTAGVNNEQFF
>TRBJ1-2|TRBV7-6|-|-
TGTGCCAGCAGCCCCGGTGGGCAGCTTACTAACTATGGCTACACCTTC
CASSPGGQLTNYGYTF
>TRBJ1-2|TRBV7-2|-|-
TGTGCCAGCAGCGCAAGAACACCTTCTAACTATGGCTACACCTTC
CASSARTPSNYGYTF
>TRBJ2-7|TRBV27|-|few
TGTGCCAGCAGTTTGGGGTGGGGCAGCCGGAAGTACTTC
CASSLGWGSRKYF
>TRBJ2-7|TRBV5-1|TRBD2|-
TGCGCCAGCAGTGGGACTAGCGGGGGCTCGGAAACCTACGAGCAGTACTTC
CASSGTSGGSETYEQYF
>TRBJ1-1|TRBV18|-|-
TGTGCCAGCTCACCAGCGAGGGGGACGGGGAACACTGAAGCTTTCTTT
CASSPARGTGNTEAFF
>TRBJ1-2|TRBV15|-|-
TGTGCCACCAGCCGGGGCAGGGGCTATGGCTACACCTTC
CATSRGRGYGYTF
>TRBJ1-2|TRBV7-2|TRBD1|few
TGTGCCAGCAGCTCCCGGGACAGGGGCCTCTATGGCTACACCTTC
CASSSRDRGLYGYTF
>TRBJ1-6|TRBV6-5|-|-
TGTGCCAGCAGTTGGGTCGCGGGGGGAAGGTCACCCCTCCACTTT
CASSWVAGGRSPLHF
>TRBJ1-1|TRBV5-5|-|-
TGTGCCAGCAGCTTTGAGCGAGATAAAGCTTTCTTT
CASSFERDKAFF
>TRBJ1-6|TRBV4-1|-|-
TGCGCCAGCAGCCAAGATCGGAGAACAGGGAATTCACCCCTCCACTTT
CASSQDRRTGNSPLHF
>TRBJ1-1|TRBV19|-|-
TGTGCCAGTAGTATAGTCCAACGCGCACAGAGAAACACTGAAGCTTTCTTT
CASSIVQRAQRNTEAFF
>TRBJ2-7|TRBV6-5|-|-
TGTGCCAGCAGTTCCAGGACAGTCTCCTACGAGCAGTACTTC
CASSSRTVSYEQYF
>TRBJ1-5|TRBV19|TRBD1|-
TGTGCCAGTAGTACTAGGACAGGGCAATCCGGGAATCAGCCCCAGCATTTT
CASSTRTGQSGNQPQHF
>TRBJ1-2|TRBV10-1|-|-
TGCGCCAGCAGTGAAGGCCCCAGGGGTCGGCCCTATGGCTACACCTTC
CASSEGPRGRPYGYTF
>TRBJ1-4|TRBV11-2|-|-
TGTGCCAGCAGCTTAGCCCATGGAGTAGGAAAACTGTTTTTT
CASSLAHGVGKLFF
>TRBJ1-5|TRBV10-3|-|once
TGTGCCATCAGTGAGTCAGACAGGCCTGACGTAGGCAATCAGCCCCAGCATTTT
CAISESDRPDVGNQPQHF
>TRBJ2-1|TRBV6-6|-|-
TGTGCCAGCAGTTACTTGACTAGAAAGTACAGTGAGCAGTTCTTC
CASSYLTRKYSEQFF
>TRBJ2-1|TRBV5-1|TRBD1|-
TGCGCCAGCAGCACACGATACCTACCGGGACAGGGTAGCAATGAGCAGTTCTTC
CASSTRYLPGQGSNEQFF
>TRBJ2-7|TRBV29-1|-|-
TGCAGCGTCCGGCCGACAGATTACGAGCAGTACTTC
CSVRPTDYEQYF
>TRBJ1-1|TRBV5-4|-|few
TGTGCCAGCAGCTTGGACAGGAACACTGAAGCTTTCTTT
CASSLDRNTEAFF
>TRBJ2-7|TRBV7-9|TRBD1|-
TGTGCCAGCAGGTCCGGGACAGTCTCCTACGAGCAGTACTTC
CASRSGTVSYEQYF
>TRBJ1-5|TRBV5-8|-|once
TGTGCCAGCAGCTTGGTTTCCAGGGACATCTACTCACATCAGCCCCAGCATTTT
CASSLVSRDIYSHQPQHF
>TRBJ1-2|TRBV5-1|TRBD1|-
TGCGCCAGCAGCTCCTACAGGGGCCAACTCTATGGCTACACCTTC
CASSSYRGQLYGYTF
>TRBJ2-7|TRBV27|-|-
TGTGCCAGCAGTTTAAGAGCGGGGACAAAGCCCTACGAGCAGTACTTC
CASSLRAGTKPYEQYF
>TRBJ1-1|TRBV5-1|TRBD1|-
TGCGCCAGCAGCTGGGGACAGGGACGAGTCGACACTGAAGCTTTCTTT
CASSWGQGRVDTEAFF
>TRBJ2-3|TRBV6-1|TRBD1|-
TGTGCCAGCAGTGGGGACAGGGCCCTCACAGATACGCAGTATTTT
CASSGDRALTDTQYF
>TRBJ2-7|TRBV10-3|-|-
TGTGCCATCGGGAGGACAACTTGCTCCTACGAGCAGTACTTC
CAIGRTTCSYEQYF
>TRBJ2-3|TRBV28|-|-
TGTGCCAGCACTAGCAACACAGATACGCAGTATTTT
CASTSNTDTQYF
>TRBJ2-7|TRBV4-2|TRBD1|once
TGTGCCAGCAGCCAAGACCCCTCCTCCGGACAGGCCAGCTCCTACGAGCAGTACTTC
CASSQDPSSGQASSYEQYF